A selection of T cell receptor beta chains follows, all from one sample in a study of shared clonotypes between healthy human individuals. The table came from immunoSEQ multiplex PCR; TCRdb's copy has only in-frame clones and leaves some out. The repertoire holds about 2.5 million clones, around 92% seen once, with approximately 0.41% in the top ten. Material for sequencing was naive CD4+ T cells from PBMCs. The source of these receptors is a man younger than 30 in good health. Some clones in this sample may be carry-over from other donors' samples. Each CDR3 is given with its conserved first and last residue.

v_call	cdr3_aa
TRBV7-8	CASSTRQGGYTGELFF
TRBV28	CASSLSGRSYNEQFF
TRBV28	CASSRTGISTDTQYF
TRBV19	CASSIEASQPQHF
TRBV19	CASSPRVDSNQPQHF
TRBV5-4	CASSLREALNTEAFF
TRBV9	CASSVNVADNEQFF
TRBV5-1	CASSEQGSSYNSPLHF
TRBV7-2	CASSLGTGGGIQYF
TRBV5-1	CASSLNPRGADTQYF
TRBV28	CASGGGGGNQPQHF
TRBV6-1	CASSEWPGAGSNEQFF